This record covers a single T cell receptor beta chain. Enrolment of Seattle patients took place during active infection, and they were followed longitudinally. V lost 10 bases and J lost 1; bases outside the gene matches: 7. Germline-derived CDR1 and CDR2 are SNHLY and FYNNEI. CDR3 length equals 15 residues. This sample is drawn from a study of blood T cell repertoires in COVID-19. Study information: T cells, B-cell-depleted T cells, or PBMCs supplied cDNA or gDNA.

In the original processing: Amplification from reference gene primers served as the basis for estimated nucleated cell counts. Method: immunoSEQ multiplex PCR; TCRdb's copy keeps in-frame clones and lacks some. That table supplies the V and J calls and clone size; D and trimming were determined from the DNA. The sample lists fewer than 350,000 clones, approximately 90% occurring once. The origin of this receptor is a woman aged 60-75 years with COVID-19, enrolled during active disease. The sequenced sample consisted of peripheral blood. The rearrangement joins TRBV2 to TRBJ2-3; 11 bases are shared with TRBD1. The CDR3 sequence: CATLKGQGGTDTQYF. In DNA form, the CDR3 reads TGTGCCACTTTAAAGGGACAGGGGGGCACAGATACGCAGTATTTT.